Listed below are T cell receptor beta chains from one sample, sequenced in a study of blood T cell repertoires in COVID-19. Data came from immunoSEQ multiplex PCR; TCRdb stores just in-frame clones and leaves some out. The sample has around 300,000 clones; roughly 87% are singletons. Source material: peripheral blood. These receptors were taken from a man in his late teens or twenties with active or convalescent COVID-19. Both conserved end residues are part of each CDR3. D genes are given only for firm matches. The size of a clone is reported for some rows only, either as once, few or many, or as a class for expanded clones.

clone size | D gene | J gene | V gene | CDR3 DNA | CDR3 protein
. | . | TRBJ2-7 | TRBV6-1 | TGTGCCAGCAGCCGAAAGAGCTCCTACGAGCAGTACTTC | CASSRKSSYEQYF
. | . | TRBJ1-2 | TRBV11-2 | TGTGCCAGCAGCTCAACGACAAAGAACTATGGCTACACCTTC | CASSSTTKNYGYTF
. | . | TRBJ2-7 | TRBV7-9 | TGTGCCAGCAGCTTAGTTCAGGGTCCCCGTACCTACGAGCAGTACTTC | CASSLVQGPRTYEQYF
. | . | TRBJ1-2 | TRBV5-6 | TGTGCCAGCAGCTTGGGGTCCGGGTTATCAGACTATGGCTACACCTTC | CASSLGSGLSDYGYTF
. | . | TRBJ2-7 | TRBV2 | TGTGCCAGCAGGGCAGGGGATTACGAGCAGTACTTC | CASRAGDYEQYF
. | . | TRBJ1-2 | TRBV18 | TGTGCCAGCTCACCAGCGGGGGAGTATGGCTACACCTTC | CASSPAGEYGYTF
. | TRBD2 | TRBJ2-7 | TRBV11-2 | TGTGCCAGCAGCCCCAGCTCCCTAGCGGGGCCTACCTACGAGCAGTACTTC | CASSPSSLAGPTYEQYF
. | . | TRBJ2-3 | TRBV27 | TGTGCCAGCAGCCAGGCCCGGTGGAAAGATACGCAGTATTTT | CASSQARWKDTQYF
. | . | TRBJ1-1 | TRBV19 | TGTGCCAGTAGTATAGCCAGGGTGGTGAACACTGAAGCTTTCTTT | CASSIARVVNTEAFF
. | TRBD2 | TRBJ2-3 | TRBV6-2/TRBV6-3 | TGTGCCAGCAGCCTTAGCGGGGTCACAGATACGCAGTATTTT | CASSLSGVTDTQYF
. | . | TRBJ1-1 | TRBV5-1 | TGCGCCAGCAGCGGGGGGGACACCTTTTTAGGGGACACTGAAGCTTTCTTT | CASSGGDTFLGDTEAFF
. | . | TRBJ2-5 | TRBV7-2 | TGTGCCAGCAGCTTGAGGAGGCAAGAGACCCAGTACTTC | CASSLRRQETQYF
once | . | TRBJ1-3 | TRBV3-1/TRBV3-2 | TGTGCCAGCAGCCAATCCAGGGGCGGTGGAAACACCATATATTTT | CASSQSRGGGNTIYF
. | TRBD1 | TRBJ2-4 | TRBV18 | TGTGCCAGCTCACCACCCGACAGGGCCGGGGTCGAGTACTTC | CASSPPDRAGVEYF
. | . | TRBJ2-5 | TRBV15 | TGTGCCACCAGCAGAGACAGGGAGACCCAGTACTTC | CATSRDRETQYF
. | TRBD1 | TRBJ2-4 | TRBV7-2 | TGTGCCAGCAGCAGGGACAGGGAAAACATTCAGTACTTC | CASSRDRENIQYF
. | TRBD1 | TRBJ2-5 | TRBV7-2 | TGTGCCAGCAGCTTAGGAGCAGGGGGAGAGACCCAGTACTTC | CASSLGAGGETQYF
. | TRBD1 | TRBJ1-3 | TRBV4-2 | TGTGCCAGCAGCCAACCGGACAGGGACTCTGGAAACACCATATATTTT | CASSQPDRDSGNTIYF
. | TRBD2 | TRBJ2-1 | TRBV3-1/TRBV3-2 | TGTGCCAGCAGCCAGCTAGCGGGGGTGGAGTTCTTC | CASSQLAGVEFF
. | TRBD1 | TRBJ1-3 | TRBV18 | TGTGCCAGCTCACCCCAGGGGGTGGCTGGAAACACCATATATTTT | CASSPQGVAGNTIYF
once | . | TRBJ1-5 | TRBV11-2 | TGTGCCAGCAGCTTAGGGAGTCAAAGGAACAATCAGCCCCAGCATTTT | CASSLGSQRNNQPQHF
. | . | TRBJ1-2 | TRBV5-8 | TGTGCCAGCAGCTTGGATAGAAACTATGGCTACACCTTC | CASSLDRNYGYTF
. | . | TRBJ1-1 | TRBV6-4 | TGTGCCAGCAGTGACTTTCCGGCGGGGGCTGAAGCTTTCTTT | CASSDFPAGAEAFF
. | . | TRBJ1-2 | TRBV4-3 | TGCGCCAGCAGCCAAGATTGGGGGGGCTATGGCTACACCTTC | CASSQDWGGYGYTF
. | . | TRBJ1-1 | TRBV5-1 | TGCGCCAGCAGCTTCGACAGCCGTGAAGCTTTCTTT | CASSFDSREAFF
. | TRBD2 | TRBJ2-6 | TRBV10-3 | TGTGCCATCAGTGTTTGGGGGGGGAGCAGGAGCTCTGGGGCCAACGTCCTGACTTTC | CAISVWGGSRSSGANVLTF
. | . | TRBJ2-1 | TRBV7-9 | TGTGCCAGCAGTTCCTACTTTAGCCCCACCTACAATGAGCAGTTCTTC | CASSSYFSPTYNEQFF
. | TRBD1 | TRBJ2-7 | TRBV6-2/TRBV6-3 | TGTGCCAGCAGTTTTTCCCCATCGGACAGGACCTACGAGCAGTACTTC | CASSFSPSDRTYEQYF
. | . | TRBJ2-7 | TRBV6-6 | TGTGCCAGCAGCCCCCCGGACAGCTACGAGCAGTACTTC | CASSPPDSYEQYF
. | TRBD1 | TRBJ2-4 | TRBV5-5 | TGTGCCAGCAGCCTCGACAGGGGAGTATGGGAAAAACAGGGACAGTACTTC | CASSLDRGVWEKQGQYF
. | . | TRBJ2-2 | TRBV5-4 | TGTGCCAGCAGCATAAACCGGGAAAACACCGGGGAGCTGTTTTTT | CASSINRENTGELFF
. | TRBD1 | TRBJ2-5 | TRBV23-1 | TGCGCCAGCAGTCAATCGGGACAGGGGGATGGCCAAGAGACCCAGTACTTC | CASSQSGQGDGQETQYF
. | . | TRBJ2-7 | TRBV28 | TGTGCCAGCAGCCTCTTTGGGGGCACCGAAGGTGGCGAGCAGTACTTC | CASSLFGGTEGGEQYF
. | . | TRBJ1-1 | TRBV7-9 | TGTGCCAGCAGCTCCGACAGGAGATCGATGAACACTGAAGCTTTCTTT | CASSSDRRSMNTEAFF
. | TRBD2 | TRBJ2-5 | TRBV18 | TGTGCCAGCTCACCGGCAGCCGGACTAGCGGGGGGCGACCAAGAGACCCAGTACTTC | CASSPAAGLAGGDQETQYF
. | . | TRBJ1-1 | TRBV12-5 | TGTGCTAGTGGGTCACAGGGGAACACTGAAGCTTTCTTT | CASGSQGNTEAFF
. | . | TRBJ1-6 | TRBV14 | TGTGCCAGCAGAGGCAGGGACTATAATTCACCCCTCCACTTT | CASRGRDYNSPLHF
. | TRBD1 | TRBJ1-4 | TRBV4-1 | TGCGCCAGCAGCCAGGGACAGCGACCTAATGAAAAACTGTTTTTT | CASSQGQRPNEKLFF
. | TRBD1 | TRBJ2-1 | TRBV19 | TGTGCCAGTAAGGGACAGGGTTCTTACAATGAGCAGTTCTTC | CASKGQGSYNEQFF
. | TRBD2 | TRBJ2-1 | TRBV9 | TGTGCCAGCAGCGATGGGGCGGGGGGCTCCTACAATGAGCAGTTCTTC | CASSDGAGGSYNEQFF
. | TRBD2 | TRBJ2-1 | TRBV19 | TGTGCCAGTAGTATGCCTCGGACTAGCGGGGGTTACAATGAGCAGTTCTTC | CASSMPRTSGGYNEQFF
. | . | TRBJ2-2 | TRBV7-8 | TGTGCCAGCAGCTGGGGACTGACGGCCGGGGAGCTGTTTTTT | CASSWGLTAGELFF
. | . | TRBJ1-1 | TRBV9 | TGTGCCAGCAGCTTAGGACAGTCTACTGAAGCTTTCTTT | CASSLGQSTEAFF
. | . | TRBJ1-4 | TRBV3-1/TRBV3-2 | TGTGCCAGCAGTTCGACACGCGAAAAATTTAAACTGTTTTTT | CASSSTREKFKLFF
. | . | TRBJ1-4 | TRBV7-9 | TGTGCCAGCAGCTCCTCAGATGCAACTAATGAAAAACTGTTTTTT | CASSSSDATNEKLFF
. | . | TRBJ1-2 | TRBV4-1 | TGCGCCAGCAGCCCGTCCGGGGACTATGGCTACACCTTC | CASSPSGDYGYTF
. | . | TRBJ1-1 | TRBV7-9 | TGTGCCAGCAGCTTAGATACAGGAAGTTACGAAGCTTTCTTT | CASSLDTGSYEAFF